This TCR beta chain originates from a study of cytomegalovirus exposure and HLA in healthy donors. Study conclusions and caveats: In an earlier analysis, most TCR beta V segments were productive about 90% or about 30% of the time.

This PCR relied on a set of 60 Vbeta primers and 13 Jbeta primers. Profiled with immunoSEQ multiplex PCR; TCRdb holds only in-frame clones, not every one. The sample records roughly 52,000 clones, around 78% being singletons. The CDR3 is 12 amino acids. The V and J ends lost 0 bases and 6 bases respectively, with 5 bases between them. Germline loops: CDR1 LNHDA, CDR2 SQIVND (reference sequence). As regards this clone: The antigen remains unidentified.

This receptor was taken from a female donor in good health and CMV-seronegative. The chain uses TRBV19 and TRBJ1-1; D is unclear. Sequencing was done on a sample of PBMCs. The CDR3 nucleotides are TGTGCCAGTAGTATAGATCGAGCTGAAGCTTTCTTT. Its protein product is CASSIDRAEAFF.